This paragraph reports one T cell receptor (beta chain). Its antigen is as yet unknown. DNA loading was fixed at 350 ng for all bulk PBMC samples. The protocol was immunoSEQ multiplex PCR, while the TCRdb copy is restricted to in-frame clones and leaves out a portion. This table has some 9,800 clones, about 86% appearing once. Germline-derived CDR1 and CDR2 are LGHNA and YSLEER. Trimming shortened V by 1 base and J by 0 bases, and 10 bases separated the two germline ends. This CDR3 has 16 residues. The time point is: pre-treatment baseline. This sample was included in a study of blood T cell dynamics during melanoma immunotherapy. General observations from the study: PBMC repertoires of eventual disease-control patients split at W3 into clonality or diversity gains. Whether repertoire-driving clones were melanoma-specific could not be determined.

This chain links TRBV4-3 with TRBJ2-1, with D possibly being TRBD1 (5 bases). The sequencing here drew on blood, taken from a patient treated with checkpoint blockade. This sequence originates from a human donor with melanoma. The CDR3 DNA follows: TGCGCCAGCAGCCAAGCCCGACAGAGCTCCTACAATGAGCAGTTCTTC. Amino acid sequence: CASSQARQSSYNEQFF.